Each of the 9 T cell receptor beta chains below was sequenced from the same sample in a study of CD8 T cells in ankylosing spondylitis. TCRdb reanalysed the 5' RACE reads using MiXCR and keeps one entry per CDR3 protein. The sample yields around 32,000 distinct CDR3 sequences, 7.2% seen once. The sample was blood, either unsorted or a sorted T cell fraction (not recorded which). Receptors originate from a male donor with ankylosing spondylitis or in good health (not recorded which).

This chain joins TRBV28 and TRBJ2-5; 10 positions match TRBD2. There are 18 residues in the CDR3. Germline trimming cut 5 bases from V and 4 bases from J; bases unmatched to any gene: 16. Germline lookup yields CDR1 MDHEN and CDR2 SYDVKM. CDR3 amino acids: CASSPPGGWLAGVETQYF. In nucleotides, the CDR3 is TGTGCCAGCAGTCCGCCTGGGGGTTGGCTAGCGGGAGTAGAGACCCAGTACTTC.

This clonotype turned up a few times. In DNA form, the CDR3 reads TGCAGTGCTTCCGGACTAGGGGCAGATACGCAGTATTTT. This encodes CSASGLGADTQYF. The genes are TRBV20-1 and TRBJ2-3, with 7 positions matching TRBD2. CDR3 size: 13 residues. Germline loops: CDR1 DFQATT, CDR2 SNEGSKA (reference sequence). V lost 5 bases, J lost 4 bases, and 6 bases stayed unmatched.

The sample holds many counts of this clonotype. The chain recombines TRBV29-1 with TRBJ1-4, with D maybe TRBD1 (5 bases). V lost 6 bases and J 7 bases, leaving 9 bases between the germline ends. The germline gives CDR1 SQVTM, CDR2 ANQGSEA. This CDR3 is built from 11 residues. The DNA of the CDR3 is TGCAGCGTCTCAGACAGTGAAAAACTGTTTTTT. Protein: CSVSDSEKLFF. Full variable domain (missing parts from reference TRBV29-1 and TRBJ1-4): SAVISQKPSRDICQRGTSLTIQCQVDSQVTMMFWYRQQPGQSLTLIATANQGSEATYESGFVIDKFPISRPNLTFSTLTVSNMSPEDSSIYLCSVSDSEKLFFGSGTQLSVL.

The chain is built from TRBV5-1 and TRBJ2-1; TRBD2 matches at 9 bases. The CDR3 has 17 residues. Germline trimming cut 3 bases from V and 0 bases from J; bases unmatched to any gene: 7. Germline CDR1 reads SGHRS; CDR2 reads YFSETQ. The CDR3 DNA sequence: TGCGCCAGCAGCTCTACTTATAGCGGGAGCTCCTACAATGAGCAGTTCTTC. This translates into CASSSTYSGSSYNEQFF.

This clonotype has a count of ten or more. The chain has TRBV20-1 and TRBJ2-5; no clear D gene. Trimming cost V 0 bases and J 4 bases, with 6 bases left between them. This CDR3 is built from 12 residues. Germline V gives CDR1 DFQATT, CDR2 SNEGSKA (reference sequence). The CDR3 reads CSARDDRETQYF. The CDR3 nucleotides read TGCAGTGCTAGAGATGATAGAGAGACCCAGTACTTC.

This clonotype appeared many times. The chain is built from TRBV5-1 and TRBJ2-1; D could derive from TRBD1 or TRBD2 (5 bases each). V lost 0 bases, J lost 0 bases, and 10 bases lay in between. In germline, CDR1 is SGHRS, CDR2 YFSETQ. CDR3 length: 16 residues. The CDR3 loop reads CASSLVGASSYNEQFF. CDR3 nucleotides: TGCGCCAGCAGCTTGGTCGGGGCGAGCTCCTACAATGAGCAGTTCTTC.

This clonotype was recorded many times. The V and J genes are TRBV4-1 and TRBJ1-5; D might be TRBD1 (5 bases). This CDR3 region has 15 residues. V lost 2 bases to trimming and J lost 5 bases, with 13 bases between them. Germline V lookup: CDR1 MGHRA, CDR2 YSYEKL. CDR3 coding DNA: TGCGCCAGCAGCCAACACTCCGGGACCCATCAGCCCCAGCATTTT. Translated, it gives CASSQHSGTHQPQHF.

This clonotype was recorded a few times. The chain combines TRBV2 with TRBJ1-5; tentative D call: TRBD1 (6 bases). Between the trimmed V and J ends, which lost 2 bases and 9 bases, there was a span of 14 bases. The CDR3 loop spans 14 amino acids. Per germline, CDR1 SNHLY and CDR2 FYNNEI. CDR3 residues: CASSELGATRPQHF. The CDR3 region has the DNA TGTGCCAGCAGTGAATTGGGGGCCACGAGGCCCCAGCATTTT.

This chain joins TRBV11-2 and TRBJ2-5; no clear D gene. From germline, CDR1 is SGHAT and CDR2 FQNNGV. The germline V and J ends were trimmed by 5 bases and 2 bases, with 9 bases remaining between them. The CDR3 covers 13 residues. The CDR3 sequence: CASSIGPQETQYF. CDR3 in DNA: TGTGCCAGCAGCATAGGGCCTCAAGAGACCCAGTACTTC.